A selection of T cell receptor beta chains follows, all from one sample in a study of cytomegalovirus exposure and HLA in healthy donors. Using immunoSEQ multiplex PCR, the repertoire was profiled, and TCRdb retains in-frame clones only, with some absent. The repertoire holds over 130,000 clones, with more than 65% as singletons. The sample consisted of PBMCs. The source is a woman in her 30s in good health and CMV-seronegative. The CDR3 runs from the conserved cysteine through the conserved F or W. The D gene is left open where the match is weak. Clone size is not always given. Where it is, it says once, few, many or a class for expanded clones.

TRBJ2-5 11 TRBV7-9 NA NA CASSPRETQYF TGTGCCAGCAGTCCGCGGGAGACCCAGTACTTC
TRBJ2-7 13 TRBV5-1 NA NA CASSLTATYEQYF TGCGCCAGCAGCTTGACAGCCACCTACGAGCAGTACTTC
TRBJ2-1 16 TRBV5-1 NA NA CASSLAVGTSNGEQFF TGCGCCAGCAGCTTGGCGGTGGGGACATCAAACGGTGAGCAGTTCTTC
TRBJ2-7 12 TRBV7-9 NA few CASSLTPGEQYF TGTGCCAGCAGCTTAACCCCGGGGGAGCAGTACTTC
TRBJ2-7 14 TRBV10-2 NA NA CASSEPGHSYEQYF TGCGCCAGCAGTGAACCGGGACACTCCTACGAGCAGTACTTC
TRBJ2-5 15 TRBV9 NA few CASSVGFAGKETQYF TGTGCCAGCAGCGTAGGATTCGCGGGGAAAGAGACCCAGTACTTC
TRBJ1-2 14 TRBV28 TRBD1 NA CASSLGQGGYGYTF TGTGCCAGCAGTTTGGGACAGGGGGGTTATGGCTACACCTTC
TRBJ1-1 15 TRBV10-3 NA NA CAISDVAGINPEAFF TGTGCCATCAGTGACGTAGCGGGGATAAACCCTGAAGCTTTCTTT
TRBJ2-3 13 TRBV9 NA few CASSGPGRDTQYF TGTGCCAGCAGCGGTCCGGGTAGGGATACGCAGTATTTT
TRBJ2-6 18 TRBV5-1 NA NA CASSLAPDLGAGANVLTF TGCGCCAGCAGCTTGGCCCCCGATTTAGGGGCTGGGGCCAACGTCCTGACTTTC
TRBJ1-1 10 TRBV11-2 NA NA CASSLDLAFF TGTGCCAGCAGCTTAGATCTAGCTTTCTTT
TRBJ1-5 15 TRBV2 TRBD1 NA CASREGTVQNQPQHF TGTGCCAGCAGAGAAGGGACAGTACAAAATCAGCCCCAGCATTTT
TRBJ1-5 14 TRBV6-6 NA NA CASSYSQGNQPQHF TGTGCCAGCAGTTACTCACAGGGCAATCAGCCCCAGCATTTT
TRBJ1-2 12 TRBV2 NA NA CASSEYAAKYTF TGTGCCAGCAGTGAATACGCCGCGAAGTACACCTTC
TRBJ2-1 14 TRBV10-3 TRBD1 NA CATQAGTAVNEQFF TGTGCCACTCAAGCCGGGACAGCTGTCAATGAGCAGTTCTTC
TRBJ2-5 14 TRBV9 TRBD1 NA CASSGGTVQETQYF TGTGCCAGCAGCGGAGGGACAGTCCAAGAGACCCAGTACTTC